These 15 T cell receptor beta chains were all obtained from the same sample, sequenced in a study of T cell changes during pregnancy in multiple sclerosis. Generated by immunoSEQ multiplex PCR, the TCRdb table keeps only in-frame clones and is missing some. The data contain around 100,000 clones, approximately 90% of them singletons. This specimen consisted of peripheral blood, obtained after pregnancy. Receptors were obtained from a female donor with multiple sclerosis, enrolled in a pregnancy study.

The chain is built from TRBV10-3 and TRBJ1-5; D is ambiguous. The CDR3 covers 16 residues. The germline CDR1 and CDR2 sequences are ENHRY and SYGVKD. The V gene lost 2 bases and the J gene lost 3 bases, with 14 bases spanning the gap. The CDR3 region has the DNA TGTGCCATCAGTGAGCGACGAGGGAGCGACAATCAGCCCCAGCATTTT. It yields the protein CAISERRGSDNQPQHF.

The V call is TRBV10-1, the J call TRBJ2-2, with D unclear. This CDR3 is 12 amino acids long. Germline V gives CDR1 WNHNN, CDR2 SYGVQD (reference sequence). V was shortened by 2 bases and J by 8 bases, with 6 bases between the two germline ends. CDR3 amino acids: CASSETRGELFF. CDR3 in DNA: TGCGCCAGCAGTGAGACCCGGGGGGAGCTGTTTTTT.

V usage is TRBV27 and J usage is TRBJ2-7; 8 bases match TRBD1. Per the germline V gene, CDR1 is MNHEY and CDR2 is SMNVEV (reference sequence). V dropped 5 bases and J dropped 2; count of bases not matched to a gene: 8. The CDR3 runs to 15 residues. This chain's CDR3 is CASSPPGTGPYEQYF. The CDR3, as DNA: TGTGCCAGCAGTCCCCCCGGGACAGGCCCCTACGAGCAGTACTTC.

The gene calls are TRBV4-2 and TRBJ2-1; unclear D gene. Germline CDR1 LGHNA, CDR2 YNFKEQ. The CDR3 covers 15 residues. The V gene lost 4 bases and the J gene lost 5 bases, with 15 bases spanning the gap. CDR3 coding DNA: TGTGCCAGCAGCCCCGCCGGGTCCTTACACAATGAGCAGTTCTTC. It codes for CASSPAGSLHNEQFF.

The rearrangement joins TRBV6-6 to TRBJ2-3, with D tentatively TRBD1 (5 bases). The germline CDR1 and CDR2 sequences are MNHNY and SVGAGI (reference sequence). Trimming removed 2 bases from V and 0 bases from J, with 9 bases in between. The CDR3 runs 15 residues. CDR3 coding DNA: TGTGCCAGCAGTTACGGGGCAACCAGCACAGATACGCAGTATTTT. Protein sequence: CASSYGATSTDTQYF.

The rearrangement uses TRBV9 and TRBJ2-7; 9 bases are a match to TRBD1. The V and J ends lost 3 bases and 2 bases, in that order; junction bases with no gene match: 21. Looked up from germline, CDR1 is SGDLS and CDR2 is YYNGEE. The CDR3 is 20 amino acids. This CDR3 is CASSELFRGRLGQGTYEQYF. The CDR3 DNA reads TGTGCCAGCAGCGAACTATTTCGCGGTAGGTTGGGACAGGGAACCTACGAGCAGTACTTC.

The chain recombines TRBV10-3 with TRBJ2-7; tentatively, D is TRBD1 (6 bases). CDR3 length: 15 residues. Germline CDR1 ENHRY, CDR2 SYGVKD. V was shortened by 7 bases and J by 1 base, with 17 bases between the two germline ends. CDR3 in DNA: TGTGCCATCAATGCCGGGGCAGGGGTTTCCTACGAGCAGTACTTC. Translated: CAINAGAGVSYEQYF.

This chain links TRBV11-2 with TRBJ2-7, with TRBD1 matching 10 bases. V shed 1 base and J 2 bases; nucleotides not matched to a gene: 11. In germline, CDR1 is SGHAT, CDR2 FQNNGV. The CDR3 is made up of 18 amino acids. The chain's CDR3 is CASSLGPGQGTLAYEQYF. The CDR3 DNA reads TGTGCCAGCAGCTTAGGTCCGGGACAGGGGACTTTGGCCTACGAGCAGTACTTC.

The gene calls are TRBV6-1 and TRBJ1-2; a weak D match, TRBD1 (5 bases). Looked up from germline, CDR1 is MNHNS and CDR2 is SASEGT. V lost 4 bases and J lost 4, with 16 bases in between. The CDR3 is 15 residues long. CDR3 protein: CASSGSTAPTYGYTF. The CDR3 nucleotides are TGTGCCAGCAGTGGCTCGACAGCTCCTACCTATGGCTACACCTTC.

The chain employs TRBV7-8 and TRBJ2-1; 7 bases are shared with TRBD1. CDR3 length equals 15 residues. V lost 1 base, J lost 6 bases, and 6 bases stayed unmatched. Per germline, CDR1 SGHVS and CDR2 FQNEAQ. Here the CDR3 DNA reads TGTGCCAGCAGCTTAGGTACAGGGGTTACCAATGAGCAGTTCTTC. Translating gives CASSLGTGVTNEQFF.

V usage is TRBV19 and J usage is TRBJ2-7; D might be TRBD1 (5 bases). The CDR3 loop spans 14 amino acids. The germline CDR1 and CDR2 sequences are LNHDA and SQIVND (reference sequence). The V end lost 3 bases, the J end lost 5 bases, and 14 bases lay between the germline ends. The CDR3 sequence: CASSIREGVHEQYF. The CDR3 coding sequence is TGTGCCAGTAGTATCAGGGAAGGGGTCCACGAGCAGTACTTC.

This chain joins TRBV7-2 and TRBJ2-1; tentative D call: TRBD2 (5 bases). The V gene's germline CDR1 is SGHTA and CDR2 FQGNSA. The CDR3 consists of 15 residues. V was trimmed by 6 bases and J by 3 bases, leaving 15 bases between them. The CDR3 is CASSSRLRDYNEQFF. CDR3 DNA: TGTGCCAGCAGTTCTAGACTAAGGGACTACAATGAGCAGTTCTTC.

V gene TRBV6-4 combines with J gene TRBJ2-1, with D unclear. CDR1 and CDR2 from the germline V gene are MRHNA and SNTAGT. The CDR3 spans 13 residues. The V gene lost 4 bases and the J gene lost 3 bases, with 7 bases spanning the gap. The CDR3 nucleotides read TGTGCCAGCAGTGTTGAGTTCTACAATGAGCAGTTCTTC. It yields the protein CASSVEFYNEQFF.

The rearrangement links TRBV27 to TRBJ1-2, with 7 nucleotides matching TRBD1. The CDR3 is 17 residues long. Germline CDR1 is MNHEY and CDR2 is SMNVEV (reference sequence). The junction had 14 bases not matched to a gene; V was cut back by 6 bases and J by 1 base. CDR3 DNA sequence: TGTGCCAGCAGCCGGGCACCCCGGGACAGACTTAACTATGGCTACACCTTC. It translates to CASSRAPRDRLNYGYTF.

The CDR3 loop is CASSPQTGSYEQYF. The CDR3 region has the DNA TGCGCCAGCAGCCCGCAGACAGGGTCCTACGAGCAGTACTTC. The genes are TRBV5-1 and TRBJ2-7, with 7 bases aligning to TRBD1. The V gene's germline CDR1 is SGHRS and CDR2 YFSETQ. This CDR3 is 14 amino acids long. The J segment lost 1 base and the V segment lost 4 bases, leaving 5 bases of the junction unmatched.